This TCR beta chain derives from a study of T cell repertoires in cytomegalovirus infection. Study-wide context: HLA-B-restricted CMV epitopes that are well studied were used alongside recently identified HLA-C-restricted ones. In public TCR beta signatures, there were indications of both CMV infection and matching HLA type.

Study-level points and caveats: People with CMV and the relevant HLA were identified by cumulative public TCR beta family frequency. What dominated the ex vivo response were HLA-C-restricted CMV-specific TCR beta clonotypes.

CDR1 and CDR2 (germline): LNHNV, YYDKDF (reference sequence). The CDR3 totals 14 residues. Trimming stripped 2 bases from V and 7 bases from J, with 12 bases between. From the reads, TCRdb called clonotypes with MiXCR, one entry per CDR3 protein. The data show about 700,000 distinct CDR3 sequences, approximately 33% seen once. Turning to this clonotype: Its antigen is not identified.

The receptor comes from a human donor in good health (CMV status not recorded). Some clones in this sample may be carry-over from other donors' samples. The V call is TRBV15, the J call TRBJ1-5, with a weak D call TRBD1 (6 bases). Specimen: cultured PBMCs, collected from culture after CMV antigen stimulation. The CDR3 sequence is CATSRLGGGQPQHF. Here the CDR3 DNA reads TGTGCCACCAGCAGACTTGGAGGGGGACAGCCCCAGCATTTT.